The following is a T cell receptor beta chain sequence with its context. Its antigen remains unidentified. Deletions cut 2 bases from V and 3 bases from J, with 20 bases between. Germline V gene sequence: CDR1 MNHNS, CDR2 SASEGT. This CDR3 is built from 17 residues. This sample was taken from a study of cytomegalovirus exposure and HLA in healthy donors. Findings of the study overall: Researchers reported in a later analysis that a missense DCLRE1C variant was tied to TCR beta V- and J-gene trimming.

The PCR contained 60 Vbeta and 13 Jbeta primers. Produced via immunoSEQ multiplex PCR; TCRdb's table is partial and in-frame only. In the table there are around 210,000 clones, approximately 79% of which are singletons. The rearrangement joins TRBV6-1 to TRBJ2-7, with a possible D match to TRBD1 (6 bases). The specimen was PBMCs. The source is a man in his fifties in good health and CMV-seronegative. Here the CDR3 DNA reads TGTGCCAGCAGTGAAAGCTTTACAGGGACAACCAACTACGAGCAGTACTTC. Encoded protein: CASSESFTGTTNYEQYF.